These 4 T cell receptor beta chains share one sample of origin, sequenced in a study of shared clonotypes between healthy human individuals (dated by TCRdb to 2020 to 2022). The library was made by the immunoSEQ multiplex PCR assay. This is the immuneACCESS table as TCRdb keeps it, with only in-frame sequences that have V and J called. A part of the clones is gone; compared with another copy, unresolved V genes explain less than half, and the rest is unexplained. This sample lists about 2.5 million clones; roughly 92% were detected once. In total, the top ten clones hold 0.3% to 0.4% of the sample. Material for sequencing was naive CD4+ T cells from PBMCs. Reading the label with the study, this specimen's cell subset or site is: CD45RA+ positively selected. These receptors originate from a man aged 18-30 years in good health. Some clones in this sample may be carry-over from other donors' samples.

The chain combines TRBV10-3 with TRBJ1-2; 7 nucleotides agree with TRBD1. The CDR3 is 13 amino acids. Unmatched junction bases numbered 8, after V lost 6 bases and J lost 7 bases. Germline CDR1 reads ENHRY; CDR2 reads SYGVKD. CDR3 coding DNA: TGTGCCATCAGGGGGACAGAGGGGTTTGGCTACACCTTC. Translated: CAIRGTEGFGYTF.

The chain employs TRBV28 and TRBJ2-1, with D maybe TRBD1 (6 bases). The CDR3 is 14 amino acids. Germline V gives CDR1 MDHEN, CDR2 SYDVKM. Trimming left V 2 bases short and J 4 bases short, with 9 bases between. As DNA, the CDR3 is TGTGCCAGCAGTTTACGGACAGAGTACAATGAGCAGTTCTTC. It encodes CASSLRTEYNEQFF.

This sequence joins TRBV6-1 and TRBJ2-5, with 9 bases that match TRBD2. This CDR3 spans 13 amino acids. Germline values: CDR1 MNHNS, CDR2 SASEGT. The V and J ends lost 11 bases and 4 bases, in that order; junction bases with no gene match: 8. The DNA for the CDR3 is TGTGCCTACGCGGGGGGGATGTTAGAGACCCAGTACTTC. Amino acid sequence: CAYAGGMLETQYF.

V usage is TRBV7-3 and J usage is TRBJ2-7, with D maybe TRBD1 (6 bases). Trimming stripped 2 bases from V and 6 bases from J, with 17 bases between. CDR1 and CDR2 (germline): SGHTA, FQGTGA. This CDR3 is 15 amino acids long. The CDR3 spells CASSLGLGRGAEQYF. CDR3 sequence (DNA): TGTGCCAGCAGCTTAGGGCTGGGCAGGGGCGCCGAGCAGTACTTC.